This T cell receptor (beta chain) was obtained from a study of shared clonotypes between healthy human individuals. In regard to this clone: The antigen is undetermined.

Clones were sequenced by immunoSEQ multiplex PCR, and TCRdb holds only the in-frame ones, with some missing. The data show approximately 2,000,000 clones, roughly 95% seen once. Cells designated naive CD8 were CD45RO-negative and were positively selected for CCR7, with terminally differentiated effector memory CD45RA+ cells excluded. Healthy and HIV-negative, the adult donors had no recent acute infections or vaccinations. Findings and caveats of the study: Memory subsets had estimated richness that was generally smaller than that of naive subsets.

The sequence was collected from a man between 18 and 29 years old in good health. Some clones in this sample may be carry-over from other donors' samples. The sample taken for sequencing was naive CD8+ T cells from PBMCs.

The CDR3 sequence is CASSDPGTGAGELFF. DNA of the CDR3: TGTGCCAGCAGTGATCCGGGGACAGGGGCCGGGGAGCTGTTTTTT. The chain has TRBV25-1 and TRBJ2-2; 10 nucleotides line up with TRBD1. The V gene end was trimmed by 3 bases and the J gene end by 6 bases; junction bases not matched to a gene: 4. Germline CDR1 is MGHDK and CDR2 is SYGVNS. The CDR3 loop spans 15 amino acids.